The 20 T cell receptor beta chains below come from one sample, sequenced in a study of blood T cell repertoires in COVID-19. Clones were read by immunoSEQ multiplex PCR, and TCRdb kept only the in-frame ones, dropping some. The sample consists of around 110,000 clones, 70% to 90% of them appearing once. Sequenced: peripheral blood. Source of these receptors: a man aged 40-49 years with acute or convalescent COVID-19.

The chain links TRBV5-1 to TRBJ1-2; 8 positions match TRBD1. V lost 4 bases to trimming and J lost 3 bases; unmatched junction nucleotides: 2. This CDR3 is 13 amino acids long. Germline V gene data show CDR1 as SGHRS and CDR2 as YFSETQ. The CDR3 sequence is CASSQTGDYGYTF. DNA for the CDR3: TGCGCCAGCAGCCAGACAGGGGACTATGGCTACACCTTC.

The gene calls are TRBV3-1 (or the pseudogene TRBV3-2) and TRBJ2-7, with a tentative D call TRBD1 (6 bases). The germline V gene has CDR1 LGHDT and CDR2 YNNKEL (reference sequence). V was clipped by 4 bases and J by 0 bases, with 10 bases between them. CDR3 size: 14 residues. CDR3 bases: TGTGCCAGCAGCCTGACAGGTAGCTCCTACGAGCAGTACTTC. This sequence encodes CASSLTGSSYEQYF.

The rearrangement uses TRBV14 and TRBJ2-3, with 8 bases aligning to TRBD1. The J segment lost 7 bases and the V segment lost 4 bases, leaving 13 bases of the junction unmatched. The CDR3 consists of 16 residues. CDR1 and CDR2 from the germline V gene are SGHDN and FVKESK. CDR3 in amino acids: CASSLRPQRTGNTQYF. The DNA of the CDR3 is TGTGCCAGCAGCCTTCGACCCCAAAGGACAGGGAATACGCAGTATTTT. The full variable domain, in which reference TRBV14 and TRBJ2-3 provide the parts outside the CDR3, is EAGVTQFPSHSVIEKGQTVTLRCDPISGHDNLYWYRRVMGKEIKFLLHFVKESKQDESGMPNNRFLAERTGGTYSTLKVQPAELEDSGVYFCASSLRPQRTGNTQYFGPGTRLTVL.

The genes are TRBV7-2 and TRBJ2-2; unclear D gene. Trimming stripped 1 base from V and 8 bases from J, with 5 bases between. CDR1 and CDR2 (germline): SGHTA, FQGNSA. This CDR3 spans 12 amino acids. The CDR3 nucleotides are TGTGCCAGCAGCTTAGGCCGGGGGGAGCTGTTTTTT. Amino acids: CASSLGRGELFF.

The rearrangement joins TRBV5-4 to TRBJ1-3, with a possible D match to TRBD1 (5 bases). Germline-derived CDR1 and CDR2 are SGHNT and YYREEE (reference sequence). The V end lost 7 bases, the J end lost 0 bases, and 20 bases lay between the germline ends. The CDR3 length is 17 residues. CDR3 residues: CASRPTWGDDSGNTIYF. Written as DNA, the CDR3 is TGTGCCAGCCGGCCCACGTGGGGGGATGACTCTGGAAACACCATATATTTT.

V usage is TRBV9 and J usage is TRBJ2-1, with TRBD2 identical over 8 bases. From germline, CDR1 is SGDLS and CDR2 YYNGEE. With 0 bases clipped from V and 3 bases from J, the junction kept 2 bases outside the gene matches. The CDR3 consists of 15 residues. The CDR3 sequence: CASSVAGTSYNEQFF. The CDR3 DNA reads TGTGCCAGCAGCGTAGCAGGGACTAGCTACAATGAGCAGTTCTTC.

The chain has TRBV20-1 and TRBJ2-7; D gene uncertain. CDR1 and CDR2 (germline): DFQATT, SNEGSKA (reference sequence). Trimming left V 2 bases short and J 7 bases short, with 9 bases between. The CDR3 loop spans 11 amino acids. CDR3 region: CSARIRKEQYF. The CDR3 coding sequence is TGCAGTGCTAGAATCCGTAAAGAGCAGTACTTC.

The chain carries TRBV24-1 and TRBJ2-1, with 8 bases matching TRBD1. CDR3 length: 15 amino acids. V was clipped by 2 bases and J by 7 bases; unmatched bases: 6. Germline-derived CDR1 and CDR2 are KGHDR and SFDVKD. The CDR3 region is CATSDWQGAINEQFF. DNA of the CDR3: TGTGCCACCAGTGATTGGCAGGGGGCTATTAATGAGCAGTTCTTC.

This chain joins TRBV18 and TRBJ1-1; 12 bases align to TRBD1. With 3 bases clipped from V and 4 bases from J, the junction kept 3 bases outside the gene matches. CDR3 length equals 15 residues. CDR1 is KGHSH, CDR2 LQKENI, per germline. CDR3 nucleotide sequence: TGTGCCAGCTCACCGGGACAGGGGGCATTCACTGAAGCTTTCTTT. This gives the protein CASSPGQGAFTEAFF.

The table lists this clone with a count of one. The chain carries TRBV5-1 and TRBJ1-4; the D gene is possibly TRBD1 (6 bases). Deletions cut 4 bases from V and 8 bases from J, with 15 bases between. The CDR3 contains 14 residues. The germline V gene encodes CDR1 SGHRS and CDR2 YFSETQ. CDR3 DNA sequence: TGCGCCAGCAGCCCAGGGGAATCTGGCGAAAAACTGTTTTTT. This translates into CASSPGESGEKLFF.

This clone showed up just once. This sequence joins TRBV20-1 and TRBJ2-1; 10 positions agree with TRBD2. The CDR3 contains 13 residues. Germline V gene lookup returns CDR1 DFQATT and CDR2 SNEGSKA (reference sequence). V shed 3 bases, J shed 12 bases, and the junction held 8 bases outside the gene matches. The CDR3 loop reads CSASQLAGVVQFF. The CDR3 DNA sequence: TGCAGTGCTAGTCAGCTAGCGGGAGTAGTGCAGTTCTTC.

The genes are TRBV5-1 and TRBJ2-1; D remains ambiguous. In germline, CDR1 is SGHRS, CDR2 YFSETQ. Trimming removed 2 bases from V and 5 bases from J, with 8 bases in between. The CDR3 covers 13 residues. Here the CDR3 reads CASSFLSDNEQFF. The CDR3 DNA sequence: TGCGCCAGCAGCTTTCTTTCGGACAATGAGCAGTTCTTC.

The chain couples TRBV5-1 to TRBJ2-3, with 15 positions matching TRBD2. Trimming removed 0 bases from V and 6 bases from J; junction bases left unmatched: 5. The CDR3 runs to 17 residues. CDR1 and CDR2 from the germline V gene are SGHRS and YFSETQ. The CDR3 DNA is TGCGCCAGCAGCTTGGCGGGACTAGCGGGAGGATTTGATACGCAGTATTTT. Its protein is CASSLAGLAGGFDTQYF.

The V and J genes are TRBV4-1 and TRBJ1-2, with D perhaps matching TRBD1 (6 bases). The CDR3 length is 16 residues. Germline assignment: CDR1 MGHRA and CDR2 YSYEKL. The V end was cut by 1 base, the J end by 4 bases, with 16 bases between. CDR3 sequence reads: CASSQASLGAAYGYTF. Written as DNA, the CDR3 is TGCGCCAGCAGCCAAGCCTCTCTGGGGGCGGCCTATGGCTACACCTTC.

V and J are TRBV20-1 and TRBJ1-5; TRBD1 matches at 7 bases. V trimming: 4 bases; J trimming: 7 bases; junction bases outside the gene matches: 1. The V gene's germline CDR1 is DFQATT and CDR2 SNEGSKA (reference sequence). CDR3 size: 11 residues. CDR3 coding DNA: TGCAGTGCTACAGGGGGGCAGCCCCAGCATTTT. Protein: CSATGGQPQHF.

The gene calls are TRBV2 and TRBJ1-6; D is undetermined. Germline CDR1 is SNHLY and CDR2 is FYNNEI. The CDR3 has 13 residues. The V end was cut by 5 bases, the J end by 13 bases, with 15 bases between. In DNA, the CDR3 is TGTGCCAGCAGTAGGGAGCCTTCGGTTCCCCTCCACTTT. As protein: CASSREPSVPLHF. The whole variable domain, filled in from reference TRBV2 and TRBJ1-6, reads EPEVTQTPSHQVTQMGQEVILRCVPISNHLYFYWYRQILGQKVEFLVSFYNNEISEKSEIFDDQFSVERPDGSNFTLKIRSTKLEDSAMYFCASSREPSVPLHFGNGTRLTVT.

The gene calls are TRBV30 and TRBJ1-2, with 7 nucleotides matching TRBD1. After removal of 2 bases from V and 4 bases from J, the junction contained 4 bases not matched to a gene. The CDR3 runs 13 residues. Per the germline V gene, CDR1 is GTSNPN and CDR2 is SVGIG (reference sequence). CDR3 sequence (DNA): TGTGCCTGGAGTCGGGACAGATTCTATGGCTACACCTTC. Encoded protein: CAWSRDRFYGYTF.

This chain connects TRBV3-1 (or the pseudogene TRBV3-2) to TRBJ1-6; no reliable D call. Germline V gene lookup returns CDR1 LGHDT and CDR2 YNNKEL (reference sequence). V lost 4 bases and J lost 9, with 19 bases in between. This CDR3 comprises 16 residues. Here the CDR3 DNA reads TGTGCCAGCAGCCCGTCGGCCGTCCGGCGGGGTTCACCCCTCCACTTT. Amino acids: CASSPSAVRRGSPLHF.

The gene calls are TRBV4-3 and TRBJ1-1, with 7 positions matching TRBD1. The CDR3 extends over 16 amino acids. The germline gives CDR1 LGHNA, CDR2 YSLEER. V trimming: 0 bases; J trimming: 0 bases; junction bases outside the gene matches: 4. CDR3: CASSQETGTVNTEAFF. The DNA for the CDR3 is TGCGCCAGCAGCCAAGAAACCGGGACAGTGAACACTGAAGCTTTCTTT.

V gene TRBV5-6 combines with J gene TRBJ1-1; no definite D call. Germline V gene data show CDR1 as SGHDT and CDR2 as YYEEEE. V was cut by 0 bases and J by 3 bases, with 9 bases left in between. This CDR3 is 14 amino acids long. This chain's CDR3 is CASSLAIRDTEAFF. Written as DNA, the CDR3 is TGTGCCAGCAGCTTGGCCATTCGGGACACTGAAGCTTTCTTT. The complete variable domain, with remaining parts taken from reference TRBV5-6 and TRBJ1-1, reads DAGVTQSPTHLIKTRGQQVTLRCSPKSGHDTVSWYQQALGQGPQFIFQYYEEEERQRGNFPDRFSGHQFPNYSSELNVNALLLGDSALYLCASSLAIRDTEAFFGQGTRLTVV.